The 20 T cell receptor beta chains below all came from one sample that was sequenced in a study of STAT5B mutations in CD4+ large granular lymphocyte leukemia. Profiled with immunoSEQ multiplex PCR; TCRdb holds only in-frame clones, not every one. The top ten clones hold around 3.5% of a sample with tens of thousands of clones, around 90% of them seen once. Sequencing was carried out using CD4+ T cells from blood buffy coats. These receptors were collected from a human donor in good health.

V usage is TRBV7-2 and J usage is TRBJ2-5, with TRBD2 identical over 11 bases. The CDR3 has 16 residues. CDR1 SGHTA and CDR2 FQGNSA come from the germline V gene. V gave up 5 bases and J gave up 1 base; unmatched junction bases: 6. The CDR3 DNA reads TGTGCCAGCAGCCCAACTAGCGGGAGAATCCAAGAGACCCAGTACTTC. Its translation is CASSPTSGRIQETQYF.

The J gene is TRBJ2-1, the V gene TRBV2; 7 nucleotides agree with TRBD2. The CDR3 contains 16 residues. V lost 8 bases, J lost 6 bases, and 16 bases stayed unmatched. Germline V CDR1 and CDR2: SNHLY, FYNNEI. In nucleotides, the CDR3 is TGTGCCAGCGCAATAACCGGACTAGTGGGGGGCAATGAGCAGTTCTTC. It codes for CASAITGLVGGNEQFF.

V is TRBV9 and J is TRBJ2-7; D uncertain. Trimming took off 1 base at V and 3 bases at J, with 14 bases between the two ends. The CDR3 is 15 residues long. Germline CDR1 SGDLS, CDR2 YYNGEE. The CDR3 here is CASSVHDTAVYEQYF. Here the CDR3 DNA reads TGTGCCAGCAGCGTACACGACACAGCCGTCTACGAGCAGTACTTC.

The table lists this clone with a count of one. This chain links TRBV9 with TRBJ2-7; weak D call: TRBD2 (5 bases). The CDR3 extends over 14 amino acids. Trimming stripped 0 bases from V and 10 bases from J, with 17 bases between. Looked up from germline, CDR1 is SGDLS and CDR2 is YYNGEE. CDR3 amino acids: CASSVDRGGDSQYF. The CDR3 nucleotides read TGTGCCAGCAGCGTAGATCGGGGTGGGGATTCCCAGTACTTC.

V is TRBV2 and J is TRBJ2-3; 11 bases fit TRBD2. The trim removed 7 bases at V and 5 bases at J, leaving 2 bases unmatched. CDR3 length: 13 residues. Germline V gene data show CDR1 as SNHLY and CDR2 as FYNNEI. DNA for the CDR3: TGTGCCAGCAATAGCGGGAGGGAAGATACGCAGTATTTT. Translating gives CASNSGREDTQYF.

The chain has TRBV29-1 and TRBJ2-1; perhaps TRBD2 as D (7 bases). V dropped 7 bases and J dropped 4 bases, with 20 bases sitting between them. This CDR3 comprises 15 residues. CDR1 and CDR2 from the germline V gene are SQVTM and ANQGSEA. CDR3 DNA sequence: TGCAGCGCGTACGGAGTAGGGGGAGGGTACAATGAGCAGTTCTTC. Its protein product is CSAYGVGGGYNEQFF.

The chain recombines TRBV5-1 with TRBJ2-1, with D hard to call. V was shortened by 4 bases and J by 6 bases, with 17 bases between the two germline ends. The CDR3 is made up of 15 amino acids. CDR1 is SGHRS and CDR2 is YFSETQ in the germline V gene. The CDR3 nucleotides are TGCGCCAGCAGCGCCGAGGTTAGGAATTTCAATGAGCAGTTCTTC. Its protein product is CASSAEVRNFNEQFF.

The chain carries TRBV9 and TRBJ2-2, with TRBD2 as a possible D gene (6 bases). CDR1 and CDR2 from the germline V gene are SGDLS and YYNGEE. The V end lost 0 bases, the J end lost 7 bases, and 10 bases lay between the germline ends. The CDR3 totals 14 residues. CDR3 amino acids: CASSVEGAGGELFF. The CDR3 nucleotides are TGTGCCAGCAGCGTAGAGGGAGCGGGCGGGGAGCTGTTTTTT.

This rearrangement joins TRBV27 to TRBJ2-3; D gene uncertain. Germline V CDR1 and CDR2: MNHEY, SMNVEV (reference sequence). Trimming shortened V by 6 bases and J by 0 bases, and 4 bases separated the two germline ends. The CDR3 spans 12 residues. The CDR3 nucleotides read TGTGCCAGCAGCCGAAGCACAGATACGCAGTATTTT. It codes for CASSRSTDTQYF.

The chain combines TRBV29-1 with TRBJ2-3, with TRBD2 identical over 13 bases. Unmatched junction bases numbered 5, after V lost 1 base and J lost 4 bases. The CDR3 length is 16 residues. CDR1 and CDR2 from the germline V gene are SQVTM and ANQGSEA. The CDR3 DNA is TGCAGCGTTGAAGCGGGACTAGCGGGAATGGCAGATACGCAGTATTTT. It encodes CSVEAGLAGMADTQYF.

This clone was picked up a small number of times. The CDR3 reads CASSLAVLAGDHEQYF. CDR3 nucleotide sequence: TGTGCCAGCAGCTTGGCCGTGCTAGCGGGAGACCACGAGCAGTACTTC. The chain joins TRBV5-4 to TRBJ2-7, with 10 bases aligning to TRBD2. The J segment lost 5 bases and the V segment lost 0 bases, leaving 8 bases of the junction unmatched. The CDR3 contains 16 residues. Germline CDR1 and CDR2: SGHNT and YYREEE (reference sequence).

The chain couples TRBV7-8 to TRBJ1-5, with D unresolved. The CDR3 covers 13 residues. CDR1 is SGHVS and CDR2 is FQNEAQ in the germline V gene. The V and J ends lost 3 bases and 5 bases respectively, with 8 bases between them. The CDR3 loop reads CASSLGRDQPQHF. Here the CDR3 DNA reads TGTGCCAGCAGCTTGGGTAGGGATCAGCCCCAGCATTTT.

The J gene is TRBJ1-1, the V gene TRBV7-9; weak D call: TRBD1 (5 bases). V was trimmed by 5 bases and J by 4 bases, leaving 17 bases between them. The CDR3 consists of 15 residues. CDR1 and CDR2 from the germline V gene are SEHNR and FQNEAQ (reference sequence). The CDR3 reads CASSAPRGESTEAFF. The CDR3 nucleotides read TGTGCCAGCAGCGCCCCCCGGGGGGAGTCCACTGAAGCTTTCTTT.

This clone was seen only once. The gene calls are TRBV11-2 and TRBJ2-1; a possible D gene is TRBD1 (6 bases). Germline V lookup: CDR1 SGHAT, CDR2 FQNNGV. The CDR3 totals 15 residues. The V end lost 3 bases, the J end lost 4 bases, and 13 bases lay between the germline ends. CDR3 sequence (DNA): TGTGCCAGCAGCTTCGGCCAGGGGCCTTACAATGAGCAGTTCTTC. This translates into CASSFGQGPYNEQFF.

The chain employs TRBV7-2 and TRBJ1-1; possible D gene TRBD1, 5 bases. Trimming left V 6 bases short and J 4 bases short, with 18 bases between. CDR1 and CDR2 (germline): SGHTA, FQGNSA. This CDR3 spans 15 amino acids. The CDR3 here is CASSPGPRGGTEAFF. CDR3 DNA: TGTGCCAGCAGTCCGGGACCGAGGGGAGGCACTGAAGCTTTCTTT.

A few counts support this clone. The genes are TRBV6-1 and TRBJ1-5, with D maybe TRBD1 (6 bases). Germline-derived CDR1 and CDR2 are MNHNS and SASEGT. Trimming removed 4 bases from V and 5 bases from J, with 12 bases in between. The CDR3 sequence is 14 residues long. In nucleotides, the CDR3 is TGTGCCAGCAGTGTAACAGGGTACGATCAGCCCCAGCATTTT. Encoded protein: CASSVTGYDQPQHF.

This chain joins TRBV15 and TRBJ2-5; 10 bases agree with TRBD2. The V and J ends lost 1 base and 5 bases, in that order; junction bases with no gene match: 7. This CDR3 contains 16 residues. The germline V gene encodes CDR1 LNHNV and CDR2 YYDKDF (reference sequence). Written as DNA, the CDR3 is TGTGCCACCAGCAGAGGGTCTAGCGGGAGTCTGGAGACCCAGTACTTC. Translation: CATSRGSSGSLETQYF.

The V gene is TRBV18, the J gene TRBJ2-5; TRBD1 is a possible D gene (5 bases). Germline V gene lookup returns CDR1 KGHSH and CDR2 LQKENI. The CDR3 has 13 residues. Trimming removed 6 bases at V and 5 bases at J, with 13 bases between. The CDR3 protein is CASSPDSRETQYF. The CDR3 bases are TGTGCCAGCTCCCCAGACAGCAGGGAGACCCAGTACTTC.

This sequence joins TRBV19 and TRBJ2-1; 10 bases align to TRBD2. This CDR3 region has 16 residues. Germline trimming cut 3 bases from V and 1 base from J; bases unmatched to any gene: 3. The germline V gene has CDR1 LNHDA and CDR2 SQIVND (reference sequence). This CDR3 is CASSIEGLASYNEQFF. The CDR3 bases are TGTGCCAGTAGTATCGAGGGACTAGCGTCCTACAATGAGCAGTTCTTC.

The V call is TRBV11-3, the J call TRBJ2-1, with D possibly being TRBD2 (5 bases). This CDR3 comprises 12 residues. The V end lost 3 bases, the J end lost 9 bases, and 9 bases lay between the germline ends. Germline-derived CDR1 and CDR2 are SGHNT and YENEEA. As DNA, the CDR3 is TGTGCCAGCAGCTTTGGGAGCACTGAGCAGTTCTTC. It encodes CASSFGSTEQFF.